These 31 T cell receptor beta chains came from one sample sequenced in a study of T-cell reconstitution after alpha-beta-depleted transplantation in children. The TCRbeta library incorporated unique molecular identifiers. TCRdb analysed the PCR reads with MiXCR anew, one entry per CDR3 protein. The sample has 350,000 to 500,000 distinct CDR3 sequences, about 40% seen once. The sequenced sample was PBMCs, obtained before TCRalphabeta/CD19-depleted stem cell transplant. The receptor set was obtained from a girl aged 2 to 9 with aplastic anemia, due to receive a stem cell transplant.

The CDR3, as DNA: TGTGCCAGCAGCTTAGCGCGGACAGGGGGTAGTTGGAGCAATCAGCCCCAGCATTTT. Its protein is CASSLARTGGSWSNQPQHF. The gene calls are TRBV7-8 and TRBJ1-5; 10 bases are a match to TRBD1. The V and J ends lost 0 bases and 1 base, in that order; junction bases with no gene match: 9. The CDR3 consists of 19 residues. The germline V gene encodes CDR1 SGHVS and CDR2 FQNEAQ.

The CDR3 DNA is TGTGCCAGCTCACCACCGGGACACCGTAATGAGCAGTTCTTC. Protein product: CASSPPGHRNEQFF. This chain joins TRBV18 and TRBJ2-1; D possibly corresponds to TRBD1 (6 bases). Germline-derived CDR1 and CDR2 are KGHSH and LQKENI. The CDR3 is made up of 14 amino acids. V lost 0 bases to trimming and J lost 7 bases, with 10 bases between them.

At least ten counts were recorded for this clonotype. This rearrangement joins TRBV12-3 or TRBV12-4 to TRBJ2-7; the D is unclear. V was trimmed by 1 base and J by 6 bases, leaving 10 bases between them. This CDR3 has 13 amino acids. The CDR3, as DNA: TGTGCCAGCAGTTTAGAATCTTTCGGCGAGCAGTACTTC. It specifies CASSLESFGEQYF.

J is TRBJ2-5 and V is TRBV10-3, with no clear D. CDR1 ENHRY and CDR2 SYGVKD come from the germline V gene. The CDR3 is 13 residues long. The germline V and J ends were trimmed by 2 bases and 2 bases, with 6 bases remaining between them. CDR3 sequence: CAISEGLQETQYF. The CDR3 nucleotides read TGTGCCATCAGTGAGGGCCTTCAAGAGACCCAGTACTTC.

This clonotype appeared many times. This chain uses TRBV12-3 or TRBV12-4 with TRBJ2-6, with no clear D. Trimming took 4 bases from V and 3 from J, leaving 7 bases between them. The CDR3 is 14 residues long. CDR3 bases: TGTGCCAGCAGTTCATCACTTGGGGCCAACGTCCTGACTTTC. Translating gives CASSSSLGANVLTF.

The rearrangement uses TRBV20-1 and TRBJ2-7; 7 nucleotides agree with TRBD2. The V gene end was trimmed by 0 bases and the J gene end by 0 bases; junction bases not matched to a gene: 2. This CDR3 has 14 residues. Germline CDR1 is DFQATT and CDR2 is SNEGSKA (reference sequence). The chain's CDR3 is CSARDRTSSYEQYF. The CDR3 DNA reads TGCAGTGCTAGAGACAGGACTAGCTCCTACGAGCAGTACTTC.

This clonotype was seen many times. The CDR3 loop reads CASSLSGRDTIYF. The CDR3 DNA follows: TGTGCCAGCAGTTTAAGTGGCCGGGACACCATATATTTT. The rearrangement uses TRBV28 and TRBJ1-3; no definite D call. V was trimmed by 2 bases and J by 8 bases, leaving 10 bases between them. The germline V gene encodes CDR1 MDHEN and CDR2 SYDVKM. The CDR3 has 13 residues.

The chain employs TRBV28 and TRBJ1-1; no clear D gene. Germline CDR1 and CDR2: MDHEN and SYDVKM. Trimming left V 9 bases short and J 1 base short, with 15 bases between. The CDR3 loop spans 14 amino acids. This chain's CDR3 is CASLNGLGNTEAFF. CDR3 DNA: TGTGCCAGTTTAAACGGTTTAGGGAACACTGAAGCTTTCTTT.

This clonotype occurred a few times. This chain joins TRBV20-1 and TRBJ2-7, with 15 bases fitting TRBD2. With V trimmed by 3 bases and J by 6 bases, 6 bases remained unmatched. The CDR3 spans 15 residues. CDR1 is DFQATT and CDR2 is SNEGSKA in the germline V gene (reference sequence). Written as DNA, the CDR3 is TGCAGTGCTAGGGTGTCGGGACTAGCGGGAGGCGAGCAGTACTTC. It codes for CSARVSGLAGGEQYF.

This clonotype has ten or more counts. The chain carries TRBV11-3 and TRBJ2-3; no clear D gene. CDR3 length equals 16 residues. V was cut by 0 bases and J by 1 base, with 11 bases left in between. The germline CDR1 and CDR2 sequences are SGHNT and YENEEA. The CDR3 nucleotides are TGTGCCAGCAGCTTAGATCAGCAGCAGGGCACAGATACGCAGTATTTT. It translates to CASSLDQQQGTDTQYF.

The chain uses TRBV3-1 and TRBJ2-7; tentatively, D is TRBD1 or TRBD2 (6 bases each). Deletions cut 7 bases from V and 5 bases from J, with 18 bases between. The CDR3 is made up of 14 amino acids. Germline values: CDR1 LGHDT, CDR2 YNNKEL (reference sequence). The CDR3: CASTLGGARNEQYF. The CDR3 DNA sequence: TGTGCCAGCACCCTCGGGGGCGCGAGGAACGAGCAGTACTTC.

Many counts were recorded for this clonotype. V is TRBV20-1 and J is TRBJ1-5; D is perhaps TRBD1 (6 bases). The germline V gene has CDR1 DFQATT and CDR2 SNEGSKA (reference sequence). With 1 base removed from V and 9 bases from J, the gap between germline ends came to 19 bases. The CDR3 is 15 residues long. The CDR3 bases are TGCAGTGCTAGAGTAGGCAGGGGACCCTGGGGGCCCCAGCATTTT. Its protein product is CSARVGRGPWGPQHF.

This clonotype was detected a few times. This rearrangement joins TRBV30 to TRBJ2-7, with 7 bases lining up with TRBD2. The V gene end was trimmed by 5 bases and the J gene end by 3 bases; junction bases not matched to a gene: 10. Germline V lookup: CDR1 GTSNPN, CDR2 SVGIG (reference sequence). The CDR3 loop spans 14 amino acids. The CDR3 reads CAWVRFAGVYEQYF. The CDR3 DNA reads as TGTGCCTGGGTTCGCTTCGCGGGAGTCTACGAGCAGTACTTC.

DNA for the CDR3: TGCGCCAGCAGCCCAACCCCCGGGACAGGGAACTATGGCTACACCTTC. Encoded protein: CASSPTPGTGNYGYTF. The V and J genes are TRBV4-1 and TRBJ1-2; 9 nucleotides agree with TRBD1. Germline CDR1 is MGHRA and CDR2 is YSYEKL. V shed 4 bases and J 2 bases; nucleotides not matched to a gene: 8. This CDR3 has 16 amino acids.

The chain uses TRBV10-3 and TRBJ2-7; D not resolved. This CDR3 contains 16 residues. Germline CDR1 is ENHRY and CDR2 is SYGVKD. V lost 7 bases and J 2 bases, leaving 21 bases between the germline ends. The CDR3 spells CAITAAPPDGTYEQYF. Here the CDR3 DNA reads TGTGCCATCACCGCGGCCCCTCCGGACGGAACCTACGAGCAGTACTTC.

As concerns this clonotype: One end of the junction is discordant with germline, which a read error may explain. This sequence joins TRBV28 and TRBJ2-2; D unresolved. Germline assignment: CDR1 MDHEN and CDR2 SYDVKM. CDR3 size: 16 residues. Here the CDR3 reads CASSLSVFVNTGELFF. In DNA, the CDR3 is TGTGCCAGCAGTTTATCGGTGTTCGTGAACACAGGGGAGCTGTTTTTT.

This clonotype appeared many times. The chain uses TRBV12-3 or TRBV12-4 and TRBJ2-2, with no clear D. V lost 5 bases, J lost 2 bases, and 15 bases lay in between. The CDR3 runs 16 residues. The CDR3 DNA reads as TGTGCCAGCAGTCCCCAATTGACCCTAAACACCGGGGAGCTGTTTTTT. The encoded protein is CASSPQLTLNTGELFF.

This chain's CDR3 is CASSLDSRGEQYF. In nucleotides, the CDR3 is TGTGCCAGCAGTTTGGACAGCCGGGGGGAGCAGTACTTC. This chain joins TRBV11-1 and TRBJ2-7; D possibly uses TRBD1 or TRBD2 (6 bases each). Deletions cut 6 bases from V and 7 bases from J, with 16 bases between. Germline-derived CDR1 and CDR2 are SGHAT and FQDESV (reference sequence). This CDR3 region has 13 residues.

This clonotype has at least ten counts. The V call is TRBV14, the J call TRBJ2-1, with 8 positions matching TRBD2. The germline gives CDR1 SGHDN, CDR2 FVKESK. Trimming took 0 bases from V and 3 from J; bases not matched to a gene: 7. This CDR3 is 17 amino acids long. CDR3 in DNA: TGTGCCAGCAGCCAAGATAAGAGACTAGCGAACTACAATGAGCAGTTCTTC. This gives the protein CASSQDKRLANYNEQFF.

Points on this clonotype: A much larger clone lies one base from this, so it may be a read error. The chain links TRBV6-6 to TRBJ1-1; D remains ambiguous. Germline V CDR1 and CDR2: MNHNY, SVGAGI (reference sequence). The CDR3 totals 11 residues. The CDR3 DNA reads as TGTGCCAGCAGTTACTCTGATGAAACTTTCTTT. It translates to CASSYSDETFF.

Written as DNA, the CDR3 is TGCGCCAGCAGCCAAGTGGAGGGGGACTATGGCTACACCTTC. Its protein product is CASSQVEGDYGYTF. The rearrangement links TRBV4-1 to TRBJ1-2, with D perhaps TRBD1 (6 bases). This CDR3 has 14 amino acids. Germline V gene lookup returns CDR1 MGHRA and CDR2 YSYEKL. Trimming shortened V by 1 base and J by 3 bases, and 9 bases separated the two germline ends.

This chain joins TRBV12-3 or TRBV12-4 and TRBJ2-7, with 11 bases fitting TRBD1. V was pared by 5 bases and J by 4 bases, with 10 bases of the junction left unmatched. The CDR3 runs to 16 residues. The CDR3: CASSPRDRGDFYEQYF. In nucleotides, the CDR3 is TGTGCCAGCAGTCCTAGGGACAGGGGGGACTTTTACGAGCAGTACTTC.

V gene TRBV4-1 combines with J gene TRBJ1-6, with D unresolved. V lost 4 bases, J lost 8 bases, and 15 bases lay in between. The CDR3 extends over 15 amino acids. The germline CDR1 and CDR2 sequences are MGHRA and YSYEKL. CDR3 in amino acids: CASSPPSRQDSPLHF. In DNA form, the CDR3 reads TGCGCCAGCAGCCCACCATCTCGGCAGGATTCACCCCTCCACTTT.

This clonotype was found a few times. DNA of the CDR3: TGCAGCGCCGGGACTAGCGGGACCGAGCAGTACTTC. It yields the protein CSAGTSGTEQYF. The rearrangement joins TRBV29-1 to TRBJ2-7, with TRBD2 matching over 13 bases. CDR1 and CDR2 (germline): SQVTM, ANQGSEA. This CDR3 has 12 amino acids. Trimming took 7 bases from V and 6 from J; bases not matched to a gene: 3.

The sample holds many counts of this clonotype. This chain joins TRBV25-1 and TRBJ2-1, with D uncertain. This CDR3 spans 17 amino acids. CDR1 MGHDK and CDR2 SYGVNS come from the germline V gene. V was pared by 1 base and J by 8 bases, with 21 bases between. CDR3 region: CASSESRSTPEFDEQFF. The DNA of the CDR3 is TGTGCCAGCAGTGAATCCCGGTCCACCCCGGAGTTTGATGAGCAGTTCTTC. The entire variable domain, with the rest obtained from reference TRBV25-1 and TRBJ2-1, is as follows: EADIYQTPRYLVIGTGKKITLECSQTMGHDKMYWYQQDPGMELHLIHYSYGVNSTEKGDLSSESTVSRIRTEHFPLTLESARPSHTSQYLCASSESRSTPEFDEQFFGPGTRLTVL.

This clonotype was found a few times. The genes are TRBV6-2 or TRBV6-3 and TRBJ2-3; TRBD2 aligns across 10 bases. The J segment lost 2 bases and the V segment lost 8 bases, leaving 7 bases of the junction unmatched. Per germline, CDR1 MNHEY and CDR2 SVGEGT. The CDR3 consists of 15 residues. CDR3 residues: CASLRTSGFTDTQYF. CDR3 nucleotide sequence: TGTGCCAGCCTTCGGACTAGCGGATTCACAGATACGCAGTATTTT.

This chain links TRBV12-3 or TRBV12-4 with TRBJ2-7; 15 nucleotides line up with TRBD2. The CDR3 loop spans 18 amino acids. V gave up 6 bases and J gave up 6 bases; unmatched junction bases: 15. The CDR3 protein is CASSPGLAGGPIGGEQYF. The CDR3 DNA reads TGTGCCAGCAGCCCAGGACTAGCGGGAGGGCCTATAGGTGGCGAGCAGTACTTC.

This clonotype was recorded a few times. This rearrangement joins TRBV6-1 to TRBJ2-1; 15 nucleotides match TRBD2. The germline V gene has CDR1 MNHNS and CDR2 SASEGT. J was trimmed by 7 bases and V by 4 bases; bases with no gene match: 2. There are 15 residues in the CDR3. This CDR3 reads CASSGGTSGRNEQFF. CDR3 DNA sequence: TGTGCCAGCAGTGGGGGGACTAGCGGGAGGAATGAGCAGTTCTTC.

This clonotype turned up a few times. The chain employs TRBV5-1 and TRBJ2-2; maybe TRBD1 (5 bases). Per germline, CDR1 SGHRS and CDR2 YFSETQ. This CDR3 is built from 14 residues. V was pared by 0 bases and J by 9 bases, with 12 bases between. CDR3 protein: CASSLEAGRRELFF. The CDR3 DNA reads as TGCGCCAGCAGCTTGGAGGCAGGGCGTAGGGAGCTGTTTTTT.

V is TRBV12-3 or TRBV12-4 and J is TRBJ2-5; 10 bases fit TRBD2. There are 17 residues in the CDR3. V was clipped by 3 bases and J by 3 bases; unmatched bases: 10. This chain's CDR3 is CASSFGTSVDLKETQYF. The CDR3 coding sequence is TGTGCCAGCAGTTTCGGGACTAGCGTAGACTTGAAAGAGACCCAGTACTTC.

This clonotype occurred a few times. The J gene is TRBJ2-1, the V gene TRBV2; TRBD2 matches 11 bases. V was pared by 11 bases and J by 14 bases, with 11 bases of the junction left unmatched. Germline V CDR1 and CDR2: SNHLY, FYNNEI. The CDR3 totals 12 residues. The CDR3 is CAGGTSGGSKFF. The CDR3 DNA follows: TGTGCCGGAGGGACTAGCGGCGGAAGTAAGTTCTTC. Complete variable domain (other parts from reference TRBV2 and TRBJ2-1): EPEVTQTPSHQVTQMGQEVILRCVPISNHLYFYWYRQILGQKVEFLVSFYNNEISEKSEIFDDQFSVERPDGSNFTLKIRSTKLEDSAMYFCAGGTSGGSKFFGPGTRLTVL.